The text below deals with one T cell receptor beta chain. The target of this receptor is not known. One base away there is no much larger clone; base qualities are not given. Participants in the prospective study were enrolled through a virtual design, were aged roughly 18 to 90 years, and lived in approximately 25 United States geographic areas. In the prospective study, participants were assigned to cohorts based on the clinical history participants reported in a screening survey and a study questionnaire. Recovered participants in ImmuneRACE Cohort 3 were defined by two consecutive negative NP/OP PCR tests, clearance by a healthcare professional, or resolution of symptoms. Mobile phlebotomists in the prospective study collected whole blood, serum and a nasopharyngeal or oropharyngeal swab from every participant. Over a roughly 2-month period, participants in the prospective study had the option of providing additional blood draws and questionnaires. Before DNA extraction, blood samples from the prospective study were shipped at room temperature or frozen.

This entry belongs to a study of blood T cell repertoires in COVID-19 (dated by TCRdb to 2018 to 2020). About the full investigation: Collaborator samples came from the United States, Italy and Spain and covered acute and convalescent phases of COVID-19. The repertoires were released in a freely available public database intended as a resource for research on the immune response to SARS-CoV-2. The prospective study material was composed of cDNA or gDNA derived from T cells, B-cell-depleted T cells, or PBMCs. The sample metadata nearly always contained a de-identified subject ID, COVID-19 status, age in years and sex. Where HLA class I and class II types were available, the types were taken from metadata supplied by the sample provider, not from assay-based typing. Subjects who had been exposed to COVID-19, were actively infected with it, or had recovered from it provided the deeply sampled blood TCRbeta repertoires that made up the dataset. Samples were obtained from the ongoing ImmuneRACE study (first 160 participants) and from about 1,300 subjects provided by 6 global collaborators. Overall results and qualifications from the work: The quantity of clinical and demographic metadata differed by source and by participant and was supplied without curation.

TCRbeta CDR3 regions were amplified from genomic DNA using the immunoSEQ Assay, a bias-controlled multiplex PCR. Under the source paper's analysis protocol: Within the assay, amplification of reference gene primers was used to estimate how many nucleated cells each sample contained. Sequence reads were collapsed and filtered to measure the absolute abundance of every unique TCRbeta CDR3 rearrangement. Productive Simpson clonality was computed per sample as the square root of Simpson's diversity index over productive rearrangements. TCRdb stores this immuneACCESS table with in-frame sequences only. Part of the clones is absent; in the studies checked, under half of the shortfall reflects unresolved V genes, and no reason is known for the rest. V and J calls and clone size are those listed in that table; D and trimming were worked out from the DNA. The sample data list approximately 200,000 clones, and more than 80% of these were observed just once. Of the sample, 1.8% is held by the ten largest clones.

Trimming takes 0 bases off V and 2 bases off J; junction bases not matched to a gene: 2. The cysteine opens and the phenylalanine closes a CDR3 of 15 amino acids. The kept DNA is CDR3 alone, 45 bases in frame from the first base. According to the germline V gene, CDR1 reads SGDLS and CDR2 reads YYNGEE. The sequence derives from a man in his 60s who had recovered from COVID-19. The chain is encoded by TRBV9 joined to TRBJ1-2; 9 middle bases align to TRBD1. The sample taken for sequencing was PBMCs or T cells enriched from blood (not recorded which). The CDR3 protein sequence reads: CASSVEGTGNYGYTF. The nucleotide sequence is TGTGCCAGCAGCGTAGAAGGGACAGGGAACTATGGCTACACCTTC.